Below, 16 T cell receptor beta chains from the same sample are listed, as sequenced in a study of cytomegalovirus exposure and HLA in healthy donors. Generated by immunoSEQ multiplex PCR, the TCRdb table keeps only in-frame clones and is missing some. The sample has around 240,000 clones, around 87% seen once. The sequenced sample was PBMCs. Receptor source: a woman in her late teens or twenties in good health and CMV-seronegative.

The sample holds a few counts of this clone. The chain links TRBV28 to TRBJ2-3; D gene uncertain. The V and J ends lost 4 bases and 3 bases respectively, with 14 bases between them. The CDR3 length is 15 residues. Looked up from germline, CDR1 is MDHEN and CDR2 is SYDVKM. The chain's CDR3 is CASSYVSRWTDTQYF. CDR3 sequence (DNA): TGTGCCAGCAGTTACGTGAGCAGGTGGACAGATACGCAGTATTTT.

The genes are TRBV13 and TRBJ2-1, with 9 bases that match TRBD1. Germline V gives CDR1 PRHDT, CDR2 FYEKMQ (reference sequence). The ends lost 6 bases at V and 4 bases at J; junction bases unmatched: 22. CDR3 length equals 20 residues. In DNA form, the CDR3 reads TGTGCCAGCAGTCATGGGGGGACAGGGATTCGCGAAGATCATTACAATGAGCAGTTCTTC. Its translation is CASSHGGTGIREDHYNEQFF.

This clone has a single count. The chain has TRBV7-9 and TRBJ2-5; the match to TRBD1 covers 7 bases. Germline CDR1 is SEHNR and CDR2 is FQNEAQ (reference sequence). The CDR3 totals 15 residues. Trimming at V came to 6 bases and at J to 0 bases, leaving 7 bases not matched to a gene. The CDR3 here is CASRPPGQHQETQYF. DNA of the CDR3: TGTGCCAGCAGGCCCCCGGGACAGCACCAAGAGACCCAGTACTTC.

This sequence joins TRBV7-2 and TRBJ2-4; 9 bases map to TRBD1. The CDR3 length is 15 residues. CDR1 and CDR2 from the germline V gene are SGHTA and FQGNSA. Losses at the gene ends were 1 base for V and 5 bases for J; bases not matched to a gene: 3. As DNA, the CDR3 is TGTGCCAGCAGCTTAGACAGGGGGCGCCAAAACATTCAGTACTTC. Translation gives CASSLDRGRQNIQYF. Combining the CDR3 with reference TRBV7-2 and TRBJ2-4 gives the whole variable domain GAGVSQSPSNKVTEKGKDVELRCDPISGHTALYWYRQSLGQGLEFLIYFQGNSAPDKSGLPSDRFSAERTGGSVSTLTIQRTQQEDSAVYLCASSLDRGRQNIQYFGAGTRLSVL.

The chain joins TRBV23-1 to TRBJ2-7; possible D gene TRBD1, 6 bases. TRBV23-1 is treated as an ORF (open reading frame) with a function not yet certain. The ends were cut back, 1 base at V and 3 bases at J, with 13 bases in the middle. The CDR3 has 15 amino acids. CDR3 in amino acids: CASSQFWGPGYEQYV. The CDR3 DNA sequence: TGCGCCAGCAGTCAATTCTGGGGGCCGGGCTACGAGCAGTACGTC.

The chain joins TRBV7-9 to TRBJ1-1; tentative D call: TRBD1 (5 bases). V was trimmed by 5 bases and J by 1 base, leaving 11 bases between them. Germline CDR1 and CDR2: SEHNR and FQNEAQ (reference sequence). The CDR3 length is 14 residues. The CDR3 sequence is CASSAGGENTEAFF. In DNA, the CDR3 is TGTGCCAGCAGCGCGGGAGGGGAGAACACTGAAGCTTTCTTT.

The chain is built from TRBV27 and TRBJ2-7; TRBD1 might be the D (6 bases). Germline CDR1 is MNHEY and CDR2 is SMNVEV (reference sequence). The V end was cut by 3 bases, the J end by 4 bases, with 22 bases between. The CDR3 is made up of 17 amino acids. CDR3 protein: CASSFRRPWQGQYEQYV. The CDR3 DNA follows: TGTGCCAGCAGTTTCCGACGACCATGGCAGGGGCAATACGAGCAGTACGTC.

This chain links TRBV4-1 with TRBJ1-2; D gene unclear. The V and J ends lost 1 base and 4 bases respectively, with 10 bases between them. The CDR3 covers 14 residues. Germline V gene sequence: CDR1 MGHRA, CDR2 YSYEKL. DNA of the CDR3: TGCGCCAGCAGCCAAGTGTCACAGTCCTATGGCTACACCTTC. Protein product: CASSQVSQSYGYTF.

This sequence joins TRBV7-9 and TRBJ2-2; weak D call: TRBD1 (6 bases). Looked up from germline, CDR1 is SEHNR and CDR2 is FQNEAQ (reference sequence). CDR3 length: 16 residues. With 5 bases removed from V and 6 bases from J, the gap between germline ends came to 19 bases. CDR3: CASSLMGQGFPGELFF. CDR3 in DNA: TGTGCCAGCAGCCTTATGGGGCAGGGGTTCCCCGGGGAGCTGTTTTTT.

There are a few counts of this clone. The chain has TRBV6-5 and TRBJ1-6, with D tentatively TRBD1 (6 bases). The V end was cut by 2 bases, the J end by 6 bases, with 11 bases between. Germline V gives CDR1 MNHEY, CDR2 SVGAGI. The CDR3 consists of 15 residues. Written as DNA, the CDR3 is TGTGCCAGCAGTTACGGTCAGGGGATTAATTCACCCCTCCACTTT. Encoded protein: CASSYGQGINSPLHF.

The chain combines TRBV9 with TRBJ2-1, with a possible D match to TRBD2 (6 bases). Germline V gives CDR1 SGDLS, CDR2 YYNGEE. CDR3 length: 15 residues. Between the trimmed V and J ends, which lost 3 bases and 8 bases, there was a span of 18 bases. CDR3 nucleotides: TGTGCCAGCAGCGGAATAGCGGAGGGTAGGGATGAGCAGTTCTTC. The encoded protein is CASSGIAEGRDEQFF.

The CDR3 loop is CASSKHDRGGNQPQHF. CDR3 in DNA: TGTGCCAGCAGTAAACATGACAGGGGCGGAAATCAGCCCCAGCATTTT. The genes are TRBV6-6 and TRBJ1-5, with 8 bases matching TRBD1. In germline, CDR1 is MNHNY, CDR2 SVGAGI (reference sequence). The CDR3 consists of 16 residues. The trim removed 5 bases at V and 4 bases at J, leaving 10 bases unmatched.

J is TRBJ1-4 and V is TRBV7-8; a weak D match, TRBD1 (5 bases). This CDR3 is built from 17 residues. V was shortened by 0 bases and J by 0 bases, with 11 bases between the two germline ends. Germline CDR1 reads SGHVS; CDR2 reads FQNEAQ. CDR3 residues: CASSLAPPRATNEKLFF. DNA for the CDR3: TGTGCCAGCAGCTTAGCGCCGCCCAGGGCAACTAATGAAAAACTGTTTTTT.

This clone was counted between two and nine times. Germline and junction disagree at one end, which may indicate a read error. V usage is TRBV2 and J usage is TRBJ1-5; D not resolved. The V gene's germline CDR1 is SNHLY and CDR2 FYNNEI. This CDR3 contains 13 residues. The CDR3 DNA reads TGTGCCAGCCGTGACGGAGGGTCTCAGCCCCAGCATTTT. This encodes CASRDGGSQPQHF. The complete variable domain, with remaining parts taken from reference TRBV2 and TRBJ1-5, reads EPEVTQTPSHQVTQMGQEVILRCVPISNHLYFYWYRQILGQKVEFLVSFYNNEISEKSEIFDDQFSVERPDGSNFTLKIRSTKLEDSAMYFCASRDGGSQPQHFGDGTRLSIL.

This rearrangement joins TRBV7-8 to TRBJ2-6, with D unclear. The CDR3 length is 11 residues. CDR1 is SGHVS and CDR2 is FQNEAQ in the germline V gene. Trimming cost V 10 bases and J 1 base, with 2 bases left between them. The CDR3 nucleotides read TGTGCCACATCTGGGGCCAACGTCCTGACTTTC. It encodes CATSGANVLTF.

The table lists this clone with a few counts. The chain uses TRBV6-5 and TRBJ2-5; no definite D call. The CDR3 has 13 amino acids. The V end was cut by 3 bases, the J end by 2 bases, with 7 bases between. Germline CDR1 is MNHEY and CDR2 is SVGAGI. The CDR3: CASSYGRQETQYF. The CDR3, as DNA: TGTGCCAGCAGTTATGGCAGGCAAGAGACCCAGTACTTC.